This T cell receptor beta chain was retrieved from a study of shared clonotypes between healthy human individuals. Sequencing was performed with immunoSEQ multiplex PCR; in TCRdb, only in-frame clones are kept and a portion is missing. The sample carries about 1.5 million clones, under 99% recorded once. V gave up 5 bases and J gave up 7 bases; unmatched junction bases: 13. This CDR3 is 16 amino acids long. CDR1 and CDR2 from the germline V gene are SEHNR and FQNEAQ (reference sequence). The J gene is TRBJ2-2, the V gene TRBV7-9; 7 bases match TRBD1. The sequenced sample consisted of naive CD4+ T cells sorted from blood. This sample's subset: CD45RA+ positively selected. The sequence came from a young man in good health. The CDR3 region is CASSPWGQNKDGELFF. The CDR3 nucleotides read TGTGCCAGCAGCCCCTGGGGACAGAATAAGGACGGGGAGCTGTTTTTT.